This entry features one T cell receptor beta chain sequence. What it binds is unknown. This entry belongs to a study of cytomegalovirus exposure and HLA in healthy donors. Germline lookup yields CDR1 SGHRS and CDR2 YFSETQ. V lost 0 bases and J 6 bases, leaving 9 bases between the germline ends. The CDR3 has 13 amino acids. General study points: Fewer N-insertions (relative to the roughly 670-donor mean) were reportedly seen in an Asian-associated ancestry cluster in a later analysis. What a later analysis showed was that several of the most significant clusters appeared linked to common viral pathogens.

PCR involved 60 Vbeta and 13 Jbeta primers. TCRdb's table, derived via immunoSEQ multiplex PCR, lists solely in-frame clones and lacks some. Among 100,000 to 150,000 clones listed, roughly 79% were seen once. The clonotype originates from a woman in her fifties or sixties in good health and CMV-seronegative. Specimen: PBMCs. The chain joins TRBV5-1 to TRBJ1-1; D uncertain. CDR3 DNA: TGCGCCAGCAGCTTGGCCGGGAGAGCTGAAGCTTTCTTT. Residues: CASSLAGRAEAFF. Filled out from reference TRBV5-1 and TRBJ1-1, the complete variable domain reads KAGVTQTPRYLIKTRGQQVTLSCSPISGHRSVSWYQQTPGQGLQFLFEYFSETQRNKGNFPGRFSGRQFSNSRSEMNVSTLELGDSALYLCASSLAGRAEAFFGQGTRLTVV.